This TCR beta chain was profiled in a study of blood T cell repertoires in COVID-19 (dated by TCRdb to 2020 to 2021). General notes on the study: The collaborator samples originated in the United States, Italy and Spain and spanned the acute and convalescent phases of COVID-19. The material from the prospective study consisted of cDNA or gDNA derived from T cells, B-cell-depleted T cells, or PBMCs. Subjects who had been exposed to COVID-19, were actively infected with it, or had recovered from it provided the deeply sampled blood TCRbeta repertoires that made up the dataset. The repertoires were released in a freely available public database intended as a resource for research on the immune response to SARS-CoV-2. Samples came from the ongoing ImmuneRACE study (first 160 participants) plus 1,254 subjects from 6 global collaborators. Sample metadata almost always included a de-identified subject ID, COVID-19 status, age in years and sex. Where HLA class I and class II types were available, the types were taken from metadata supplied by the sample provider, not from assay-based typing. Results the study describes overall, beyond this receptor: The quantity of clinical and demographic metadata differed by source and by participant and was supplied without curation.

The CDR3 runs 15 amino acids, cysteine and phenylalanine included. Only the CDR3 DNA is retained, 45 bases long and in frame from the first base. As encoded in the germline V gene, CDR1 is SGHDT while CDR2 is YYEEEE. The junction shows trimming of 1 base on V and 0 bases on J, plus 8 bases between the germline ends. A remark on this clone: There is no known antigen for this receptor. Nothing much larger sits one base from this clone, and base qualities are not available.

The immunoSEQ Assay, a bias-controlled multiplex PCR, was used to amplify TCRbeta CDR3 regions from genomic DNA. Processing in the source paper ran as follows. Nucleated cell counts per sample were estimated from amplification of reference gene primers within the assay. To quantify the absolute abundance of each unique TCRbeta CDR3 rearrangement, sequence reads were collapsed and filtered. For each sample, productive Simpson clonality was calculated as the square root of Simpson's diversity index over productive rearrangements. The clones in this table, taken by TCRdb from immuneACCESS, are in-frame only. Not every clone is retained; where verified, under half of the shortfall comes from an unresolved V gene, and the cause of the rest is unknown. The V and J calls and clone size were taken over from that table, and D and trimming were inferred from the DNA. In all, the sample holds 30,000 to 35,000 clones, and around 87% of those were seen once. The biggest ten clones account for 60% to 65% of the sample.

Each collaborating institution followed its own protocols to collect whole blood in K2EDTA tubes. Collaborator samples were shipped for TCRbeta analysis as frozen whole blood, isolated PBMCs, or DNA extracted from either sample type. The chain couples TRBV5-6 to TRBJ1-3, with no confident D gene call. The sequence was obtained from a man aged 70 or older with acute or convalescent COVID-19. Sequencing was done on a sample of peripheral blood. The CDR3 corresponds to CASSLWPTSGNTIYF. The nucleotide sequence reads as follows: TGTGCCAGCAGCTTGTGGCCAACCTCTGGAAACACCATATATTTT. The reference TRBV5-6 and TRBJ1-3 proteins fill in what lies around the CDR3, so the full variable domain reads DAGVTQSPTHLIKTRGQQVTLRCSPKSGHDTVSWYQQALGQGPQFIFQYYEEEERQRGNFPDRFSGHQFPNYSSELNVNALLLGDSALYLCASSLWPTSGNTIYFGEGSWLTVV.